The 24 T cell receptor beta chains in this list originate from one sample, sequenced in a study of T cell responses to AZD1222 COVID-19 vaccine. Data came from immunoSEQ multiplex PCR; TCRdb stores just in-frame clones and leaves some out. Here the sample spans approximately 140,000 clones, around 91% being singletons. The sample was peripheral blood, taken on day 0 of AZD1222 vaccination. The receptor source for this set is an adult in good health.

The V call is TRBV7-9, the J call TRBJ2-2; D is possibly TRBD2 (7 bases). Germline V gene sequence: CDR1 SEHNR, CDR2 FQNEAQ (reference sequence). V lost 5 bases to trimming and J lost 6 bases, with 19 bases between them. This CDR3 spans 16 amino acids. CDR3 nucleotides: TGTGCCAGCAGCCTACCAACCGGGGGGCAGGCCGGGGAGCTGTTTTTT. Its protein is CASSLPTGGQAGELFF.

The V gene is TRBV6-1, the J gene TRBJ1-1; D ambiguous. Looked up from germline, CDR1 is MNHNS and CDR2 is SASEGT. This CDR3 spans 13 amino acids. V was trimmed by 1 base and J by 7 bases, leaving 10 bases between them. The CDR3 region is CASSEEAKVEAFF. As DNA, the CDR3 is TGTGCCAGCAGTGAAGAGGCAAAGGTTGAAGCTTTCTTT.

V is TRBV9 and J is TRBJ1-1, with D perhaps TRBD1 (6 bases). The CDR3 is made up of 13 amino acids. Trimming shortened V by 2 bases and J by 3 bases, and 8 bases separated the two germline ends. CDR1 SGDLS and CDR2 YYNGEE come from the germline V gene. The CDR3 is CASSVDSYTEAFF. As DNA, the CDR3 is TGTGCCAGCAGCGTGGACAGTTACACTGAAGCTTTCTTT. The full variable domain, completed using reference TRBV9 and TRBJ1-1, is DSGVTQTPKHLITATGQRVTLRCSPRSGDLSVYWYQQSLDQGLQFLIQYYNGEERAKGNILERFSAQQFPDLHSELNLSSLELGDSALYFCASSVDSYTEAFFGQGTRLTVV.

CDR3 protein: CASSIGTSTDTQYF. CDR3 DNA: TGTGCCAGTAGTATAGGGACTAGCACAGATACGCAGTATTTT. This chain links TRBV19 with TRBJ2-3; D may be TRBD2 (5 bases). The CDR3 totals 14 residues. Trimming shortened V by 1 base and J by 0 bases, and 5 bases separated the two germline ends. From germline, CDR1 is LNHDA and CDR2 SQIVND (reference sequence).

The gene calls are TRBV7-2 and TRBJ1-2; unclear D gene. The CDR3 runs to 12 residues. With 4 bases removed from V and 4 bases from J, the gap between germline ends came to 7 bases. Per germline, CDR1 SGHTA and CDR2 FQGNSA. The CDR3 loop is CASSSVGYGYTF. Written as DNA, the CDR3 is TGTGCCAGCAGCTCCGTCGGCTATGGCTACACCTTC.

CDR3 nucleotide sequence: TGTGCCAGCAGCCCGCAGGCGATCTCTGGAAACACCATATATTTT. Its protein product is CASSPQAISGNTIYF. The chain uses TRBV7-2 and TRBJ1-3; D remains unclear. V shed 5 bases and J shed 0 bases, with 11 bases lying between them. Germline V gene sequence: CDR1 SGHTA, CDR2 FQGNSA. The CDR3 extends over 15 amino acids.

The chain couples TRBV5-1 to TRBJ2-7, with no clear D. The germline gives CDR1 SGHRS, CDR2 YFSETQ. V was clipped by 0 bases and J by 2 bases, with 15 bases between them. This CDR3 contains 16 residues. The chain's CDR3 is CASSLELGLAAYEQYF. The CDR3 DNA reads TGCGCCAGCAGCTTGGAGTTAGGGCTCGCCGCCTACGAGCAGTACTTC.

The J gene is TRBJ1-2, the V gene TRBV19, with D maybe TRBD1 (5 bases). Trimming removed 3 bases at V and 6 bases at J, with 11 bases between. Germline values: CDR1 LNHDA, CDR2 SQIVND (reference sequence). The CDR3 has 13 residues. CDR3 bases: TGTGCCAGTAGTATCTTCGGGACCGATGGCTACACCTTC. Encoded protein: CASSIFGTDGYTF.

The chain uses TRBV6-4 and TRBJ1-2; tentative D call: TRBD1 (5 bases). This CDR3 is 13 amino acids long. Germline CDR1 and CDR2: MRHNA and SNTAGT. The V and J ends lost 6 bases and 7 bases respectively, with 15 bases between them. CDR3 protein: CASREWGKCGYTF. The DNA for the CDR3 is TGTGCCAGCAGAGAATGGGGGAAGTGTGGCTACACCTTC.

The chain combines TRBV9 with TRBJ1-2, with D unclear. This CDR3 contains 13 residues. CDR1 and CDR2 (germline): SGDLS, YYNGEE. V was clipped by 7 bases and J by 5 bases, with 15 bases between them. CDR3 coding DNA: TGTGCCAGCGCCCGGGAATTCCCTTATGGCTACACCTTC. Its protein product is CASAREFPYGYTF.

The chain combines TRBV7-2 with TRBJ1-5, with D unclear. The V gene lost 3 bases and the J gene lost 0 bases, with 3 bases spanning the gap. Per the germline V gene, CDR1 is SGHTA and CDR2 is FQGNSA. The CDR3 covers 13 residues. CDR3 sequence: CASSFYSNQPQHF. The CDR3 nucleotides read TGTGCCAGCAGCTTCTATAGCAATCAGCCCCAGCATTTT.

The chain links TRBV27 to TRBJ2-5; unclear D gene. Germline-derived CDR1 and CDR2 are MNHEY and SMNVEV (reference sequence). This CDR3 region has 13 residues. The ends were cut back, 1 base at V and 3 bases at J, with 6 bases in the middle. In DNA form, the CDR3 reads TGTGCCAGCAGTTTATATGCCGAAGAGACCCAGTACTTC. It codes for CASSLYAEETQYF.

CDR3 loop: CASSFSTTSTDTQYF. The DNA of the CDR3 is TGTGCCAGCAGCTTTTCGACAACTAGCACAGATACGCAGTATTTT. The chain joins TRBV7-9 to TRBJ2-3; no definite D call. Per germline, CDR1 SEHNR and CDR2 FQNEAQ (reference sequence). This CDR3 is built from 15 residues. Between the trimmed V and J ends, which lost 3 bases and 0 bases, there was a span of 10 bases.

This clone occurred once. The chain joins TRBV14 to TRBJ2-2; no firm D call. V was clipped by 3 bases and J by 0 bases, with 11 bases between them. Germline V CDR1 and CDR2: SGHDN, FVKESK. The CDR3 covers 16 residues. CDR3 sequence: CASSHSRTANTGELFF. The CDR3 DNA follows: TGTGCCAGCAGCCACAGTAGGACGGCGAACACCGGGGAGCTGTTTTTT.

The count of this clone is one. The chain joins TRBV19 to TRBJ2-2; 8 positions agree with TRBD1. Germline loops: CDR1 LNHDA, CDR2 SQIVND (reference sequence). Trimming took 7 bases from V and 3 from J; bases not matched to a gene: 7. This CDR3 is 15 amino acids long. CDR3 loop: CASKVGQGYTGELFF. CDR3 bases: TGTGCCAGTAAGGTTGGACAGGGTTACACCGGGGAGCTGTTTTTT.

This rearrangement joins TRBV25-1 to TRBJ1-1; TRBD1 is a possible D gene (5 bases). Trimming stripped 3 bases from V and 1 base from J, with 12 bases between. This CDR3 spans 15 amino acids. CDR1 and CDR2 (germline): MGHDK, SYGVNS. CDR3 region: CASSDRVGGNTEAFF. In DNA, the CDR3 is TGTGCCAGCAGTGACAGGGTGGGTGGGAACACTGAAGCTTTCTTT.

This chain links TRBV4-3 with TRBJ2-7; TRBD2 matches 10 bases. This CDR3 contains 18 residues. J lost 3 bases, V lost 4 bases, and 15 bases had no gene match. The V gene's germline CDR1 is LGHNA and CDR2 YSLEER. In nucleotides, the CDR3 is TGCGCCAGCAGCCCCCGAACGCCCCTAGCGGGGGCCAACTACGAGCAGTACTTC. Translating it yields CASSPRTPLAGANYEQYF.

This chain uses TRBV5-7 with TRBJ2-7, with 9 bases identical to TRBD2. TRBV5-7 is identified as an open reading frame with a role that is uncertain. The CDR3 is made up of 15 amino acids. After removal of 8 bases from V and 0 bases from J, the junction contained 9 bases not matched to a gene. The CDR3 loop is CARPMTSGISYEQYF. Here the CDR3 DNA reads TGTGCCAGACCCATGACTAGCGGCATCTCCTACGAGCAGTACTTC.

The rearrangement uses TRBV5-5 and TRBJ2-7; D remains ambiguous. The CDR3 spans 15 residues. Trimming stripped 0 bases from V and 3 bases from J, with 13 bases between. CDR1 and CDR2 from the germline V gene are SGHKS and YYEKEE (reference sequence). In DNA form, the CDR3 reads TGTGCCAGCAGCTTGGCCGATGGGGATTACTACGAGCAGTACTTC. Amino acids: CASSLADGDYYEQYF. Full variable domain (missing parts from reference TRBV5-5 and TRBJ2-7): DAGVTQSPTHLIKTRGQQVTLRCSPISGHKSVSWYQQVLGQGPQFIFQYYEKEERGRGNFPDRFSARQFPNYSSELNVNALLLGDSALYLCASSLADGDYYEQYFGPGTRLTVT.

The chain carries TRBV3-1 (or the pseudogene TRBV3-2) and TRBJ2-7; D not certain. Germline lookup yields CDR1 LGHDT and CDR2 YNNKEL (reference sequence). CDR3 length: 12 amino acids. The V end was cut by 10 bases, the J end by 1 base, with 11 bases between. The CDR3 sequence is CATSGGSYEQYF. CDR3 nucleotides: TGTGCCACCTCGGGCGGATCCTACGAGCAGTACTTC.

The chain employs TRBV7-2 and TRBJ1-2; TRBD1 aligns across 7 bases. This CDR3 region has 13 residues. V dropped 5 bases and J dropped 3; count of bases not matched to a gene: 3. Germline CDR1 SGHTA, CDR2 FQGNSA. The CDR3 sequence: CASSKDRHYGYTF. The CDR3 DNA follows: TGTGCCAGCAGCAAGGACAGGCACTATGGCTACACCTTC.

The chain links TRBV5-5 to TRBJ2-3; 12 bases fit TRBD2. J gave up 5 bases and V 0 bases, and 4 bases lay outside the gene matches. This CDR3 region has 16 residues. Germline CDR1 and CDR2: SGHKS and YYEKEE (reference sequence). Written as DNA, the CDR3 is TGTGCCAGCAGCTTGGGACTAGCGGGAGAGGTAGATACGCAGTATTTT. Its translation: CASSLGLAGEVDTQYF.

J is TRBJ1-6 and V is TRBV11-2; D perhaps matches TRBD1 (6 bases). The CDR3 is 14 residues long. Between the trimmed V and J ends, which lost 4 bases and 10 bases, there was a span of 14 bases. Germline V gene lookup returns CDR1 SGHAT and CDR2 FQNNGV. CDR3 region: CASSYRTVNSPLHF. The DNA for the CDR3 is TGTGCCAGCAGCTATCGGACAGTTAACTCACCCCTCCACTTT.

The chain couples TRBV11-2 to TRBJ2-6, with D perhaps TRBD1 or TRBD2 (5 bases each). Between the trimmed V and J ends, which lost 1 base and 1 base, there was a span of 8 bases. The CDR3 totals 16 residues. Per germline, CDR1 SGHAT and CDR2 FQNNGV. As DNA, the CDR3 is TGTGCCAGCAGCTTAGCTGGGGGTTCTGGGGCCAACGTCCTGACTTTC. Protein product: CASSLAGGSGANVLTF.